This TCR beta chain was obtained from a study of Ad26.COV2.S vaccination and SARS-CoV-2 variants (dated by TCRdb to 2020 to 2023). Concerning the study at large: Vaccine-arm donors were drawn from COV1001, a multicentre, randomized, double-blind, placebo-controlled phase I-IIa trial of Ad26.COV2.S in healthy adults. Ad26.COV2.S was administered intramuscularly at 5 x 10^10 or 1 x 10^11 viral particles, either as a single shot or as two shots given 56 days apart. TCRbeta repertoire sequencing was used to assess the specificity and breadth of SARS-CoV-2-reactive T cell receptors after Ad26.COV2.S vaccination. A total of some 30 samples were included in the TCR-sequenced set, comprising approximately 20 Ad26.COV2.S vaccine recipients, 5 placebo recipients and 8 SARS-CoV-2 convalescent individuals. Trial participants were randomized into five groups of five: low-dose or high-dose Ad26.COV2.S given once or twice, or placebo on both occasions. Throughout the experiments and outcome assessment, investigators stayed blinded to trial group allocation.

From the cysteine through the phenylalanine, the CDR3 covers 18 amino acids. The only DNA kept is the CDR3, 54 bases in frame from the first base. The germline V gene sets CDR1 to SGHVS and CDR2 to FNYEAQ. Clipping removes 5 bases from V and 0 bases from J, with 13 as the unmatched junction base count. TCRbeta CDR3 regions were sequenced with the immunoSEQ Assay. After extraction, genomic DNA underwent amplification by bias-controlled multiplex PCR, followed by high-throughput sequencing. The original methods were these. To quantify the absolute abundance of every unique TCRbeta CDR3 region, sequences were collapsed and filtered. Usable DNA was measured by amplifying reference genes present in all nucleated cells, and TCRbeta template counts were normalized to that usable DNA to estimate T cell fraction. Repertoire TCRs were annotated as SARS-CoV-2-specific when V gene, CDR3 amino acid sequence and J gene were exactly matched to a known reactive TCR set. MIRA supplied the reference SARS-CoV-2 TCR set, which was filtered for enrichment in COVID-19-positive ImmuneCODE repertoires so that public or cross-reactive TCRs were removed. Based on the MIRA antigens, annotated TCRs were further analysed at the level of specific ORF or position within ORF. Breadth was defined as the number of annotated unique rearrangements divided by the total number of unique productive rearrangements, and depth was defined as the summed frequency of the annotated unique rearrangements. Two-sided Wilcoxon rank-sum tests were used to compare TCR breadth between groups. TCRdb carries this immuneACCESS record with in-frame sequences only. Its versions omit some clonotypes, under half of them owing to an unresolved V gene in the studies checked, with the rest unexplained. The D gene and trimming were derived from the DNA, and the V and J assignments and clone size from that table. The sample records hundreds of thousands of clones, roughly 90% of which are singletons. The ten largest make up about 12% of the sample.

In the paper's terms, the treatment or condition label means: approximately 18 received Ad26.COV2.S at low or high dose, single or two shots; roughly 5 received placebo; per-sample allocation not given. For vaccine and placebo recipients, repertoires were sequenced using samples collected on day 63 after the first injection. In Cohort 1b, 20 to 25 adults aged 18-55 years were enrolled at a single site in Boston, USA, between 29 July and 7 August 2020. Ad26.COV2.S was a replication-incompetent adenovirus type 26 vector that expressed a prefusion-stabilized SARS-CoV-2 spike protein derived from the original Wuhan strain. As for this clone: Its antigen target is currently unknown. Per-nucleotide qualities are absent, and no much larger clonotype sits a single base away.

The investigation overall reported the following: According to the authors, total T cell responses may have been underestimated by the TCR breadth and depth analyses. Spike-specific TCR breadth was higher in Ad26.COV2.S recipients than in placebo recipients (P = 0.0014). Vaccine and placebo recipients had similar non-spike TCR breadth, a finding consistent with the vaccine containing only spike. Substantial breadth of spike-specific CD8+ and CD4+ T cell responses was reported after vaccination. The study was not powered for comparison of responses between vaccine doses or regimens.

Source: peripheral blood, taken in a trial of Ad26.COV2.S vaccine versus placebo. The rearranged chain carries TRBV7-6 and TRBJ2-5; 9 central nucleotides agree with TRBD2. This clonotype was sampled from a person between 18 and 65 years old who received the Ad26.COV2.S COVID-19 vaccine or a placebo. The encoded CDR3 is CASSLKWSGRSYQETQYF. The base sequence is TGTGCCAGCAGCCTCAAATGGAGCGGGAGGTCGTACCAAGAGACCCAGTACTTC.